This T cell receptor (beta chain) was sequenced for a study of blood T cell repertoires in COVID-19. Study-wide background: The samples span acute and convalescent COVID-19 from the United States, Italy and Spain.

This clone has just one count. In the original analysis: Amplification from reference gene primers served as the basis for estimated nucleated cell counts. Data came from immunoSEQ multiplex PCR; TCRdb stores just in-frame clones and leaves some out. V, J and clone size derive from that table, while D and trimming were established from the DNA sequence. The table records some 110,000 clones, over 75% of them present only once. This sequence originates from a man aged 45 to 65 with acute or convalescent COVID-19. The sample was peripheral blood.

CDR3 in DNA: TGTGCCAGCTCATCCCGGGACAGGGCTAACGACGAGCAGTACTTC. Translated, it gives CASSSRDRANDEQYF. The chain is built from TRBV18 and TRBJ2-7, with 9 bases that match TRBD1. Looked up from germline, CDR1 is KGHSH and CDR2 is LQKENI. The CDR3 runs 15 residues. J lost 5 bases, V lost 5 bases, and 10 bases had no gene match.